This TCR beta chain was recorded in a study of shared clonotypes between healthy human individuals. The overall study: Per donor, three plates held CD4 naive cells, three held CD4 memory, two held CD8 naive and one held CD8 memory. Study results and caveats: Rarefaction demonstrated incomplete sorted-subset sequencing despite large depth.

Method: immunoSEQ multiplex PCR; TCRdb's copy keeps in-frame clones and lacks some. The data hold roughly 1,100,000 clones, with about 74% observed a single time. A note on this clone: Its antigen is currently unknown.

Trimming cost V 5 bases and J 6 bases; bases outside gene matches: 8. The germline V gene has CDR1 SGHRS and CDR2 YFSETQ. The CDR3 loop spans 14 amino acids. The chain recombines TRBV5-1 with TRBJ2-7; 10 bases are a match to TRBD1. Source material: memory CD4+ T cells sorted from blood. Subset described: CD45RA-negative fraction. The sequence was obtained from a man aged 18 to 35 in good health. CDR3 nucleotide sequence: TGCGCCAGCAGGTTGCGGACAGGGGGAGGCGAGCAGTACTTC. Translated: CASRLRTGGGEQYF.